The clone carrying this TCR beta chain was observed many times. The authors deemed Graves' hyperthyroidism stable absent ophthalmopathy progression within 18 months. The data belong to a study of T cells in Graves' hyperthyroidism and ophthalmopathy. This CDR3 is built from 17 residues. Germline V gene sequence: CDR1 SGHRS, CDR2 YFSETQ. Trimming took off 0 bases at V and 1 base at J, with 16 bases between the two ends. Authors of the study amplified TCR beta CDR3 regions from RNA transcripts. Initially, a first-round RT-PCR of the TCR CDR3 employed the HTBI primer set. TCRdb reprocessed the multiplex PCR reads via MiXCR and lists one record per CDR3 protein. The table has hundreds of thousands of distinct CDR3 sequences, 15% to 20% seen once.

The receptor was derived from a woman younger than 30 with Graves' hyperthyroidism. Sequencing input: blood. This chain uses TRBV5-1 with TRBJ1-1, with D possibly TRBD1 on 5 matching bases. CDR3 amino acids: CASSLEGRSLRNTEAFF. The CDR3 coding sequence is TGCGCCAGCAGCTTGGAGGGACGGTCCTTGCGGAACACTGAAGCTTTCTTT.